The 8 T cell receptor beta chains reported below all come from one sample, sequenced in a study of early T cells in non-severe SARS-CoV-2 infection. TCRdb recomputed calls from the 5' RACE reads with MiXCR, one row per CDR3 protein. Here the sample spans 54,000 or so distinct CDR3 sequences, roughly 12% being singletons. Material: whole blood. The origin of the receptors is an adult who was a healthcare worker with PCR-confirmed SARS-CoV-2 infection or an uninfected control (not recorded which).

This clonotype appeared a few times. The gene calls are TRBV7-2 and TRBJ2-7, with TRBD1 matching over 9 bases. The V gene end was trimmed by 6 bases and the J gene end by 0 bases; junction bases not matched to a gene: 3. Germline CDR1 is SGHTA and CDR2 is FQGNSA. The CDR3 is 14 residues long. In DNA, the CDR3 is TGTGCCAGCAGTGGGACAGGGACCTCCTACGAGCAGTACTTC. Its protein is CASSGTGTSYEQYF.

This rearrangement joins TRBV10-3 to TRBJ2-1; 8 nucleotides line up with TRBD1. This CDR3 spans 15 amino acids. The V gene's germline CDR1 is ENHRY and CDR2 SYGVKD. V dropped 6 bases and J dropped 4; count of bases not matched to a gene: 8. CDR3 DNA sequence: TGTGCCATCAGGAAACAGGGGGATCGATACAATGAGCAGTTCTTC. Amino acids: CAIRKQGDRYNEQFF.

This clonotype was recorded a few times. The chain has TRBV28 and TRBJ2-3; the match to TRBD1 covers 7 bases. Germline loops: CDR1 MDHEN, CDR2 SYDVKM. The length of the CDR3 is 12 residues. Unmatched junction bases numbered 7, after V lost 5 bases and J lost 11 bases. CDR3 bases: TGTGCCAGCAGTCCCGAACGACAGGGGCAGTATTTT. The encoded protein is CASSPERQGQYF.

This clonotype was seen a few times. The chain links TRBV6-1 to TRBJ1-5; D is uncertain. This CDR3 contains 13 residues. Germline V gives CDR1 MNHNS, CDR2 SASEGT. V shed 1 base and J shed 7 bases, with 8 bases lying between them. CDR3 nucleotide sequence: TGTGCCAGCAGTGAAGGATGGAGACAGCCCCAGCATTTT. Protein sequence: CASSEGWRQPQHF.

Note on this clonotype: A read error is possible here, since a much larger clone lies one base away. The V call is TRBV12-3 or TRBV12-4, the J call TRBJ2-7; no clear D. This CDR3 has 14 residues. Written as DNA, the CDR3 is TGTGCCAACAGTTTAGGTGTGGCCCCAGGCGAGCAGTACTTC. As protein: CANSLGVAPGEQYF.

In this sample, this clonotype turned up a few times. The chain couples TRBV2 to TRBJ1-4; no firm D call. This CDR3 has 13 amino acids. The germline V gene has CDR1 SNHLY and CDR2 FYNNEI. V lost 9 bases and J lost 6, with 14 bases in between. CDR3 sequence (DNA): TGTGCCAGTTACGAAATTGCCCATGAAAAACTGTTTTTT. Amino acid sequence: CASYEIAHEKLFF.

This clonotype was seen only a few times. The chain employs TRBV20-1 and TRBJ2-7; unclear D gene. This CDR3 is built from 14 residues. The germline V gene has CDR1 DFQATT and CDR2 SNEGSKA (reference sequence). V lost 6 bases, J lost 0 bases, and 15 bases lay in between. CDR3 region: CSAVPTVSSYEQYF. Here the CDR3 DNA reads TGCAGTGCGGTACCGACGGTAAGCTCCTACGAGCAGTACTTC.

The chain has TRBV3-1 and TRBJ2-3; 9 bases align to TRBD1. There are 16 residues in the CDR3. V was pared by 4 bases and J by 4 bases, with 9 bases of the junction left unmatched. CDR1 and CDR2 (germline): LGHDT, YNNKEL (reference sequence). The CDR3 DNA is TGTGCCAGCAGCCGAATTACAGGGGGCTATTCAGATACGCAGTATTTT. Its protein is CASSRITGGYSDTQYF.